Listed here are 17 T cell receptor beta chains from one sample, sequenced in a study of Ad26.COV2.S vaccination and SARS-CoV-2 variants. Assay: immunoSEQ multiplex PCR; the TCRdb copy retains only in-frame clones and omits some. The data contain some 400,000 clones, over 75% of them singletons. Specified treatment: around 19 received Ad26.COV2.S at low or high dose, single or two shots; several received placebo; per-sample allocation not given. Samples came from day 63 after the first vaccine or placebo injection. Here the sequenced sample was peripheral blood, taken in a trial of Ad26.COV2.S vaccine versus placebo. These receptor sequences come from a person between 18 and 59 years old who received the Ad26.COV2.S COVID-19 vaccine or a placebo.

The genes are TRBV6-2 or TRBV6-3 and TRBJ1-5; 8 nucleotides agree with TRBD1. The germline gives CDR1 MNHEY, CDR2 SVGEGT. Germline trimming cut 5 bases from V and 3 bases from J; bases unmatched to any gene: 9. The CDR3 extends over 16 amino acids. CDR3 sequence reads: CASSLIPQGANQPQHF. As DNA, the CDR3 is TGTGCCAGCAGTCTTATTCCGCAGGGGGCCAATCAGCCCCAGCATTTT.

CDR3 amino acids: CASSHRLGVNTEAFF. CDR3 sequence (DNA): TGTGCCAGCAGCCATCGTCTGGGGGTGAACACTGAAGCTTTCTTT. The chain joins TRBV5-8 to TRBJ1-1, with D possibly TRBD1 on 5 matching bases. The V end was cut by 4 bases, the J end by 0 bases, with 13 bases between. The germline V gene has CDR1 SGHTS and CDR2 YDEGEE. This CDR3 contains 15 residues.

The rearrangement joins TRBV9 to TRBJ2-3; 12 bases line up with TRBD2. J gave up 3 bases and V 4 bases, and 6 bases lay outside the gene matches. Per the germline V gene, CDR1 is SGDLS and CDR2 is YYNGEE. The CDR3 spans 16 residues. This chain's CDR3 is CASSLRLAGATDTQYF. The CDR3 DNA reads as TGTGCCAGCAGCTTAAGACTAGCGGGAGCTACAGATACGCAGTATTTT.

V and J are TRBV6-5 and TRBJ2-5; D is undetermined. CDR3 length equals 12 residues. The germline V gene encodes CDR1 MNHEY and CDR2 SVGAGI. V lost 8 bases, J lost 4 bases, and 11 bases lay in between. The CDR3 loop reads CASAFSGETQYF. The CDR3 bases are TGTGCCAGCGCTTTCTCGGGAGAGACCCAGTACTTC.

The chain has TRBV3-1 (or the pseudogene TRBV3-2) and TRBJ2-4; TRBD1 agrees at 7 bases. Germline-derived CDR1 and CDR2 are LGHDT and YNNKEL (reference sequence). The V and J ends lost 6 bases and 1 base, in that order; junction bases with no gene match: 9. This CDR3 has 16 residues. Written as DNA, the CDR3 is TGTGCCAGCAGTTACCAACCGACAGGGGCCAAAAACATTCAGTACTTC. It encodes CASSYQPTGAKNIQYF.

The chain employs TRBV28 and TRBJ2-3, with TRBD2 matching 13 bases. Losses at the gene ends were 5 bases for V and 4 bases for J; bases not matched to a gene: 6. From germline, CDR1 is MDHEN and CDR2 SYDVKM. The length of the CDR3 is 16 residues. CDR3 loop: CASSPSGLAGADTQYF. CDR3 DNA sequence: TGTGCCAGCAGTCCATCCGGACTAGCGGGAGCAGATACGCAGTATTTT.

V usage is TRBV18 and J usage is TRBJ1-4; no clear D gene. CDR3 size: 15 residues. Per germline, CDR1 KGHSH and CDR2 LQKENI. V gave up 2 bases and J gave up 0 bases, with 7 bases separating them. CDR3 DNA sequence: TGTGCCAGCTCACCAAGAACAGCAACTAATGAAAAACTGTTTTTT. Translated, it gives CASSPRTATNEKLFF.

The chain carries TRBV12-3 or TRBV12-4 and TRBJ1-6; a weak D match, TRBD1 (6 bases). The CDR3 covers 13 residues. The V end was cut by 6 bases, the J end by 15 bases, with 18 bases between. CDR3 sequence reads: CASRLRPGTHLHF. CDR3 coding DNA: TGTGCCAGCAGACTCCGACCAGGGACACACCTCCACTTT.

The rearrangement links TRBV7-2 to TRBJ1-4; 7 nucleotides line up with TRBD1. The junction had 7 bases not matched to a gene; V was cut back by 5 bases and J by 7 bases. In germline, CDR1 is SGHTA, CDR2 FQGNSA. The CDR3 has 14 residues. The chain's CDR3 is CASSPMGQPEKLFF. As DNA, the CDR3 is TGTGCCAGCAGCCCAATGGGACAGCCTGAAAAACTGTTTTTT.

The chain has TRBV10-3 and TRBJ2-2, with 12 bases aligning to TRBD2. In germline, CDR1 is ENHRY, CDR2 SYGVKD. Losses at the gene ends were 4 bases for V and 0 bases for J; bases not matched to a gene: 6. The CDR3 has 18 amino acids. The CDR3 protein is CAISGRTSGTSNTGELFF. The CDR3 bases are TGTGCCATCAGTGGGAGGACTAGCGGGACATCGAACACCGGGGAGCTGTTTTTT.

The rearrangement links TRBV28 to TRBJ1-4, with a tentative D call TRBD1 (6 bases). Trimming stripped 6 bases from V and 3 bases from J, with 14 bases between. CDR3 length equals 15 residues. Germline V gene lookup returns CDR1 MDHEN and CDR2 SYDVKM. Here the CDR3 DNA reads TGTGCCAGCAGCCGCCAGGGGACCCCTAATGAAAAACTGTTTTTT. Its translation: CASSRQGTPNEKLFF.

The CDR3 bases are TGTGCCACCAGCAGTAGGAGATCCTACGAGCAGTACTTC. This gives the protein CATSSRRSYEQYF. J is TRBJ2-7 and V is TRBV15; D gene uncertain. This CDR3 has 13 amino acids. Trimming pared 3 bases from V and 1 base from J, leaving 7 bases between. Looked up from germline, CDR1 is LNHNV and CDR2 is YYDKDF (reference sequence).

J is TRBJ1-1 and V is TRBV19, with D perhaps matching TRBD1 (6 bases). The CDR3 runs to 11 residues. Germline CDR1 LNHDA, CDR2 SQIVND (reference sequence). The germline V and J ends were trimmed by 7 bases and 3 bases, with 6 bases remaining between them. The CDR3 DNA is TGTGCCAGTACAGGGGACACTGAAGCTTTCTTT. Its protein is CASTGDTEAFF.

This clone was seen a single time. The chain recombines TRBV3-1 (or the pseudogene TRBV3-2) with TRBJ2-3; 13 bases match TRBD2. The V gene end was trimmed by 6 bases and the J gene end by 5 bases; junction bases not matched to a gene: 5. CDR1 is LGHDT and CDR2 is YNNKEL in the germline V gene (reference sequence). There are 15 residues in the CDR3. This CDR3 reads CASRGLAGNGDTQYF. In nucleotides, the CDR3 is TGTGCCAGCAGGGGACTAGCGGGAAACGGAGATACGCAGTATTTT.

This clone was found once. V usage is TRBV24-1 and J usage is TRBJ1-1, with unresolved D. V lost 4 bases and J 4 bases, leaving 12 bases between the germline ends. This CDR3 has 14 amino acids. The V gene's germline CDR1 is KGHDR and CDR2 SFDVKD. The CDR3 loop is CATSDPQEGTEAFF. CDR3 DNA sequence: TGTGCCACCAGTGACCCCCAAGAGGGCACTGAAGCTTTCTTT.

This clone appeared once. This chain connects TRBV6-5 to TRBJ1-4; D not certain. V was clipped by 5 bases and J by 0 bases, with 10 bases between them. Germline CDR1 reads MNHEY; CDR2 reads SVGAGI. The CDR3 consists of 15 residues. The CDR3 region is CASSIRQATNEKLFF. In nucleotides, the CDR3 is TGTGCCAGCAGTATCCGACAAGCAACTAATGAAAAACTGTTTTTT.

V usage is TRBV19 and J usage is TRBJ2-7; D remains unclear. The CDR3 runs 15 residues. CDR1 is LNHDA and CDR2 is SQIVND in the germline V gene (reference sequence). V was clipped by 2 bases and J by 2 bases, with 13 bases between them. This chain's CDR3 is CASSIPGKPTYEQYF. DNA of the CDR3: TGTGCCAGTAGTATACCCGGCAAACCGACCTACGAGCAGTACTTC.